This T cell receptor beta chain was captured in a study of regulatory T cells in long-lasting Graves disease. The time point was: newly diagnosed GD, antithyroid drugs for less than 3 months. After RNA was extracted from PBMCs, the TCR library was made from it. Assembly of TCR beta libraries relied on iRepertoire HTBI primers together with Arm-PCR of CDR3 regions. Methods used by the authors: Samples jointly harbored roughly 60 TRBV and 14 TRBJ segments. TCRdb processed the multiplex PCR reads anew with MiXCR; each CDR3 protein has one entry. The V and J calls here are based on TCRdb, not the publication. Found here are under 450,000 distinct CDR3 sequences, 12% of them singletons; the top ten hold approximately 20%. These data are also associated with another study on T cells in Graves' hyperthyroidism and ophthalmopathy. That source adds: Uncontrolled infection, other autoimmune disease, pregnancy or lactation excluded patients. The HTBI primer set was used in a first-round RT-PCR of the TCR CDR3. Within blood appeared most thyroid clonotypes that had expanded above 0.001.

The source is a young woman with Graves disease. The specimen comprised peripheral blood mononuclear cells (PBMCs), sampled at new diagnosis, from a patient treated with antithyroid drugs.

The CDR3 nucleotides are TGTGCCAGCAGCTTACAAGCCGGGACAGGGGGCACCGGGGAGCTGTTTTTT. It is translated as CASSLQAGTGGTGELFF. The genes are TRBV13 and TRBJ2-2; 11 bases fit TRBD1. Germline values: CDR1 PRHDT, CDR2 FYEKMQ (reference sequence). The CDR3 extends over 17 amino acids. The junction had 6 bases not matched to a gene; V was cut back by 2 bases and J by 4 bases.